These T cell receptor beta chains were read from a single sample in a study of T cells in Graves' hyperthyroidism and ophthalmopathy. MiXCR, run by TCRdb on the multiplex PCR reads, gives a single entry per CDR3 protein. The sample yields some 600,000 distinct CDR3 sequences, more than 11% seen once. The sequencing input was blood. All receptors derive from a woman between 25 and 40 years old with Graves' hyperthyroidism that later progressed to Graves' ophthalmopathy. CDR3s include the opening cysteine and the closing phenylalanine or tryptophan. Each record gives: J gene, clone size, V gene, D gene, CDR3 DNA, CDR3 protein. D genes are given only for firm matches. The size entry is marked missing in some rows and otherwise reads once, few, many or a size class.

>TRBJ2-5|.|TRBV6-1|TRBD2
TGTGCCAGCAGTTATGGACACGGACCCGGGGGGGAGACCCAGTACTTC
CASSYGHGPGGETQYF
>TRBJ2-5|many|TRBV24-1|.
TGTGCCACCAGTGACTGGGATACAGAGTTGGAGACCCAGTACTTC
CATSDWDTELETQYF
>TRBJ1-6|many|TRBV28|.
TGTGCCGAACAGGACAGCTCCTATAATTCACCCCTCCACTTT
CAEQDSSYNSPLHF
>TRBJ2-1|many|TRBV12-3/TRBV12-4|.
TGTGCCAGCAGCGCCGGGACCCCGAGGTGGAATGAGCAGTTCTTC
CASSAGTPRWNEQFF
>TRBJ1-2|many|TRBV2|TRBD1
TGTGCCAGCAGGAGAACAGGGGTCGTCTATGGCTACACCTTC
CASRRTGVVYGYTF
>TRBJ2-3|many|TRBV6-2/TRBV6-3|TRBD2
TGTGCCAGCAGTTACTCGCTAGCGGGACTAGATACGCAGTATTTT
CASSYSLAGLDTQYF
>TRBJ1-2|many|TRBV2|.
TGTGCCAGCAGCTTCAGGGAACGGAGCTATGGCTACACCTTC
CASSFRERSYGYTF
>TRBJ2-5|many|TRBV29-1|TRBD2
TGCAGCGTTGCCCTGACTAGCGGGTTGGAGACCCAGTACTTC
CSVALTSGLETQYF
>TRBJ2-2|many|TRBV24-1|TRBD1
TGTGCCACCGCTGACCCGACAGGGGGCGCGAACACCGGGGAGCTGTTTTTT
CATADPTGGANTGELFF
>TRBJ2-1|once|TRBV7-9|TRBD2
TGTGCCAGCAGCCCCAGGTCAGCTAGCGGGAGTGACTACAATGAGCAGTTCTTC
CASSPRSASGSDYNEQFF
>TRBJ2-1|many|TRBV6-2/TRBV6-3|.
TGTGCCAGCAGCTCCCCCTCCTACAATGAGCAGTTCTTC
CASSSPSYNEQFF
>TRBJ2-7|many|TRBV11-2|TRBD2
TGTGCCAGCAGCTTAGTGACTAGCGGGACCCCACTCTACGAGCAGTACTTC
CASSLVTSGTPLYEQYF
>TRBJ2-7|many|TRBV2|.
TGTGCCAGCAGTGAAAGTACAGGAAGATACTCCTACGAGCAGTACTTC
CASSESTGRYSYEQYF
>TRBJ2-7|many|TRBV9|.
TGTGCCAGCAGCTCTCAAGGGGGAGGTGCCGAGCAGTACTTC
CASSSQGGGAEQYF
>TRBJ2-5|many|TRBV18|.
TGTGCCAGCTCACCAAGAAAGGGTCTAGAGACCCAGTACTTC
CASSPRKGLETQYF
>TRBJ1-1|many|TRBV7-2|.
TGTGCCAGCAGCCGATCATCGGTGAACACTGAAGCTTTCTTT
CASSRSSVNTEAFF
>TRBJ2-7|many|TRBV11-2|.
TGTGCCAGCAGCCCCGCCCTGGGGGGCGAGCAGTACTTC
CASSPALGGEQYF
>TRBJ2-1|many|TRBV7-2|TRBD2
TGTGCCAGCAGCTTCAGAGCGGGGGGTGGTGGGAATGAGCAGTTCTTC
CASSFRAGGGGNEQFF
>TRBJ1-6|.|TRBV3-1|TRBD1
TGTGCCAGCAGCCAAGAAGACAGGGGCCCCCTCGGGAATTCACCCCTCCACTTT
CASSQEDRGPLGNSPLHF
>TRBJ1-2|many|TRBV3-1|.
TGTGCCAGCAGCCAAGATATGGGGAACTATGGCTACACCTTC
CASSQDMGNYGYTF
>TRBJ2-1|many|TRBV24-1|TRBD2
TGTGCCACCAGTGGTCTGGGACTAGCGGGAGGGGGAGGCTACAATGAGCAGTTCTTC
CATSGLGLAGGGGYNEQFF
>TRBJ2-1|many|TRBV2|TRBD2
TGTGCCAGCAGTGGGTTAGCGGGATTTTCCTACAATGAGCAGTTCTTC
CASSGLAGFSYNEQFF
>TRBJ2-1|many|TRBV11-1|TRBD2
TGTGCCAGCAGCCTAGCGGGAGGGCAGCGGGAGCAGTTCTTC
CASSLAGGQREQFF
>TRBJ2-7|.|TRBV15|.
TGTGCCACCAGCCACCGGGCTAAAAACTACGAGCAGTACTTC
CATSHRAKNYEQYF
>TRBJ2-3|many|TRBV10-3|TRBD2
TGTGCCATCGGACTAGCGGGAGTCTCGGATACGCAGTATTTT
CAIGLAGVSDTQYF
>TRBJ2-3|.|TRBV4-3|TRBD2
TGCGCCAGCAGCCAAGGCCCTGGGAGCGGGGTTCCAGATACGCAGTATTTT
CASSQGPGSGVPDTQYF
>TRBJ1-1|many|TRBV6-1|.
TGTGCCAGCAGTTCCCTTCGGGGTAGAGGGTCTAACACTGAAGCTTTCTTT
CASSSLRGRGSNTEAFF
>TRBJ2-3|many|TRBV30|TRBD1
TGTGCCGGGACAGGGTGGAGCACAGATACGCAGTATTTT
CAGTGWSTDTQYF
>TRBJ2-7|.|TRBV7-8|TRBD2
TGTGCCAGCAGCTCACTAGCGCCGGTTGGGGAGCAGTACTTC
CASSSLAPVGEQYF
>TRBJ1-2|many|TRBV7-2|.
TGTGCCAGCAGCCCCGGAATGGGGGCTGAGGGCTACACCTTC
CASSPGMGAEGYTF
>TRBJ2-7|few|TRBV5-5|.
TGTGCCAGCAGCTTCTTGATAGAACCCTACGAGCAGTACTTC
CASSFLIEPYEQYF
>TRBJ2-7|.|TRBV12-3/TRBV12-4|.
TGTGCCAGCAGTTTAGTAGCCTGGGACCACGAGCAGTACTTC
CASSLVAWDHEQYF